This record concerns one T cell receptor (beta chain) sequence. Those enrolled, adults aged about 18 to 89 years, came from 24 US areas. Cohorts were based on clinical histories the participants reported. Donors in Cohort 3 who had recovered were those with two negative PCRs, healthcare professional clearance, or resolution of their symptoms. The sample originates from a study of blood T cell repertoires in COVID-19. Sequenced by immunoSEQ multiplex PCR; TCRdb stores in-frame clones only, minus some. This table holds more than 400,000 clones, less than 95% found once. This TCR derives from a man younger than 35 who had recovered from COVID-19. Sequencing was done on a sample of PBMCs or T cells enriched from blood (not recorded which).

The CDR3 loop reads CASSLVKRDSLEAFF. CDR3 coding DNA: TGTGCCAGCAGCTTGGTAAAACGGGACAGCCTTGAAGCTTTCTTT. The chain carries TRBV5-5 and TRBJ1-1, with 7 bases aligning to TRBD1. CDR1 is SGHKS, CDR2 YYEKEE, per germline (reference sequence). The trim removed 0 bases at V and 7 bases at J, leaving 9 bases unmatched. CDR3 length: 15 residues.